This T cell receptor (beta chain) was captured in a study of blood T cell repertoires in COVID-19. Using immunoSEQ multiplex PCR, the repertoire was profiled, and TCRdb retains in-frame clones only, with some absent. The table has around 230,000 clones, 75% to 85% seen once. Germline V gene data show CDR1 as KGHSH and CDR2 as LQKENI. The CDR3 runs 14 residues. V lost 5 bases to trimming and J lost 4 bases; unmatched junction nucleotides: 7. Study members were between about 18 and 89 years old and lived in 20 to 30 US regions. Participants reported their clinical history, and cohort assignment relied on those reports. Recovered Cohort 3 donors showed two negative PCRs, clearance, or symptom resolution.

This rearrangement joins TRBV18 to TRBJ2-5; TRBD2 matches at 7 bases. The TCR sequence derives from a man aged 35-49 years who had recovered from COVID-19. The sample consisted of PBMCs or T cells enriched from blood (not recorded which). This chain's CDR3 is CASSGEGNGETQYF. DNA of the CDR3: TGTGCCAGCTCAGGGGAGGGAAACGGAGAGACCCAGTACTTC.